The entry below describes one T cell receptor (beta chain). Each CDR3 protein gets one entry after TCRdb re-called the 5' RACE reads with MiXCR. The sample lists 80,000 or so distinct CDR3 sequences, over 11% seen once, with approximately 3.3% in the top ten. Germline V gene data show CDR1 as LGHDT and CDR2 as YNNKEL (reference sequence). V shed 3 bases, J shed 5 bases, and the junction held 4 bases outside the gene matches. The CDR3 extends over 13 amino acids. The sample is drawn from a study of early T cells in non-severe SARS-CoV-2 infection. The sequencing input was whole blood. The V call is TRBV3-1, the J call TRBJ2-7, with TRBD1 matching over 7 bases. This TCR derives from an adult who was a healthcare worker with PCR-confirmed SARS-CoV-2 infection or an uninfected control (not recorded which). The CDR3 spells CASSHWTGNEQYF. DNA of the CDR3: TGTGCCAGCAGCCATTGGACAGGAAACGAGCAGTACTTC.